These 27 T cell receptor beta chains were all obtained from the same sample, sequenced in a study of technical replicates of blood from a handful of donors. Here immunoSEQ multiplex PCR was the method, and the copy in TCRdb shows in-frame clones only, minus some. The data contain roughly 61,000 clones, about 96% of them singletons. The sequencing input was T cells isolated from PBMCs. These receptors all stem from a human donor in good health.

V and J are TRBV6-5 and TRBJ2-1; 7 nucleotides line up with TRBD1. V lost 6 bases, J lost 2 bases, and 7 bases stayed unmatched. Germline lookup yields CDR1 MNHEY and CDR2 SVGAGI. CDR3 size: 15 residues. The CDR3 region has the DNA TGTGCCAGCAGCCGAACAGGGGTACCCTACAATGAGCAGTTCTTC. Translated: CASSRTGVPYNEQFF.

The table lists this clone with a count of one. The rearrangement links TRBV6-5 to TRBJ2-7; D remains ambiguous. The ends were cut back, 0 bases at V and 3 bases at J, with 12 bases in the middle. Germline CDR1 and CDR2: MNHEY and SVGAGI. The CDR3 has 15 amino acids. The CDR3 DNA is TGTGCCAGCAGTTACTCTGGTGGCAAGAACTACGAGCAGTACTTC. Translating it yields CASSYSGGKNYEQYF.

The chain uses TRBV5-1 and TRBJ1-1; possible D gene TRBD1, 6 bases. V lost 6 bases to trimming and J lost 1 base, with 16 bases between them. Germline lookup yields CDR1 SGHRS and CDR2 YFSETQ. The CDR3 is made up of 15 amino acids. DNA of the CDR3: TGCGCCAGCACGCTTTTAGGACAGACGAACACTGAAGCTTTCTTT. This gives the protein CASTLLGQTNTEAFF.

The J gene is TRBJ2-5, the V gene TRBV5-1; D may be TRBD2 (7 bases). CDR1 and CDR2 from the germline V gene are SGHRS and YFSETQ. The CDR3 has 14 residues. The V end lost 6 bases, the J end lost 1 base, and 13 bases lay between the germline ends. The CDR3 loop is CASTRGGGQETQYF. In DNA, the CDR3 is TGCGCCAGCACCCGGGGAGGGGGCCAAGAGACCCAGTACTTC. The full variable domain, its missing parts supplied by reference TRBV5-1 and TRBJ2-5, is KAGVTQTPRYLIKTRGQQVTLSCSPISGHRSVSWYQQTPGQGLQFLFEYFSETQRNKGNFPGRFSGRQFSNSRSEMNVSTLELGDSALYLCASTRGGGQETQYFGPGTRLLVL.

In DNA, the CDR3 is TGTGCCAGCAGCGCAAGCCTGGGACAGGGTATCGACGAGCAGTACTTC. Its translation is CASSASLGQGIDEQYF. The J gene is TRBJ2-7, the V gene TRBV9; 9 bases agree with TRBD1. The CDR3 covers 16 residues. Germline trimming cut 3 bases from V and 5 bases from J; bases unmatched to any gene: 12. The V gene's germline CDR1 is SGDLS and CDR2 YYNGEE.

CDR3 sequence: CASRTQPENTEAFF. DNA of the CDR3: TGTGCCAGCAGAACACAACCAGAGAACACTGAAGCTTTCTTT. The chain links TRBV6-6 to TRBJ1-1; D remains unclear. Germline assignment: CDR1 MNHNY and CDR2 SVGAGI (reference sequence). The CDR3 is 14 residues long. V shed 6 bases and J shed 1 base, with 12 bases lying between them.

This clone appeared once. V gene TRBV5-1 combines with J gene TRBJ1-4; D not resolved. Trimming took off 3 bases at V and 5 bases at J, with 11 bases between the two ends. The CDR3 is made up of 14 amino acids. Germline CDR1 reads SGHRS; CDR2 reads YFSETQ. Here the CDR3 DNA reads TGCGCCAGCAGCTCCCGCGGGATGAATGAAAAACTGTTTTTT. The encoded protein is CASSSRGMNEKLFF.

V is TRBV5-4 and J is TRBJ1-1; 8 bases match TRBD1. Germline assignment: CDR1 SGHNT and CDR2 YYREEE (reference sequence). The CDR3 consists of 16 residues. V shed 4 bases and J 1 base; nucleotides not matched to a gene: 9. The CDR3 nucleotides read TGTGCCAGCAGCGATCGGACAGGGCTACGGAACACTGAAGCTTTCTTT. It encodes CASSDRTGLRNTEAFF.

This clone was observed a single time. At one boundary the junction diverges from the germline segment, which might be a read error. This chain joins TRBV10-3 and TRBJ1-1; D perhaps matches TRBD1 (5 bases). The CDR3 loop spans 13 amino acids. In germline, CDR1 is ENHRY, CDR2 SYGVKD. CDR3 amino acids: CAVRTREGTAAFF. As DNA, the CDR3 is TGTGCCGTCCGAACCAGGGAGGGAACTGCAGCTTTCTTT.

The CDR3 here is CASSLLPGEYQETQYF. The DNA for the CDR3 is TGTGCCAGCAGCTTATTGCCAGGGGAGTACCAAGAGACCCAGTACTTC. The chain couples TRBV7-9 to TRBJ2-5, with a possible D match to TRBD1 (6 bases). CDR1 SEHNR and CDR2 FQNEAQ come from the germline V gene (reference sequence). There are 16 residues in the CDR3. Between the trimmed V and J ends, which lost 2 bases and 0 bases, there was a span of 13 bases.

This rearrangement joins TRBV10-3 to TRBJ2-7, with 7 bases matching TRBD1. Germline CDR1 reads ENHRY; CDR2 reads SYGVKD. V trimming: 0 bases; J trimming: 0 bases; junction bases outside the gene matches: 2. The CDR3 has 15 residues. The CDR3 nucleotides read TGTGCCATCAGTGAGTCTGACAGGGTCTCCTACGAGCAGTACTTC. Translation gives CAISESDRVSYEQYF.

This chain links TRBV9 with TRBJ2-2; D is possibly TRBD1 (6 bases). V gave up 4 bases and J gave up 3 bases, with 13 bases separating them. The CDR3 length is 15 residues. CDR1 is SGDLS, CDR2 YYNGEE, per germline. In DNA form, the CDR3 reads TGTGCCAGCAGCACCGGCCCAGGGGACACCGGGGAGCTGTTTTTT. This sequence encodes CASSTGPGDTGELFF.

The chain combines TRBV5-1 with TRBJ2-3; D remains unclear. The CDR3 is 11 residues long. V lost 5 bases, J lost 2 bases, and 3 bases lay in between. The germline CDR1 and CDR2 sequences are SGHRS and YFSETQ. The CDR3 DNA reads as TGCGCCAGCAGTTACACAGATACGCAGTATTTT. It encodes CASSYTDTQYF.

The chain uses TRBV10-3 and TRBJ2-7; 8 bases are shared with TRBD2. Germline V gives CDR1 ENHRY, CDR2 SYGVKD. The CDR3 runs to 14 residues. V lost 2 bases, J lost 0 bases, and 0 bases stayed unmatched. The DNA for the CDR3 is TGTGCCATCAGTGAGAGCGGGAGCTCCTACGAGCAGTACTTC. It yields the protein CAISESGSSYEQYF.

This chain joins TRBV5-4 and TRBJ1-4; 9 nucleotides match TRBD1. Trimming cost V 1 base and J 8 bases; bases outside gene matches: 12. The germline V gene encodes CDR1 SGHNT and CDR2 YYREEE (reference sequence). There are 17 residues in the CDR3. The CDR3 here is CASSLRMTGTGTEKLFF. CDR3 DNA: TGTGCCAGCAGCTTGCGGATGACAGGGACAGGGACAGAAAAACTGTTTTTT. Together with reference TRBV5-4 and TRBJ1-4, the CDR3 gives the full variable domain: ETGVTQSPTHLIKTRGQQVTLRCSSQSGHNTVSWYQQALGQGPQFIFQYYREEENGRGNFPPRFSGLQFPNYSSELNVNALELDDSALYLCASSLRMTGTGTEKLFFGSGTQLSVL.

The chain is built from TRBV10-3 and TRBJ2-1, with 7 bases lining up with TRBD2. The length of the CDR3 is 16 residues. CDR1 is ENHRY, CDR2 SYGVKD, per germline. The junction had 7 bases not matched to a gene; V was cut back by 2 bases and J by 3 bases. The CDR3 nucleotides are TGTGCCATCAGTGAGCCGGGCGGGGGAATCTACAATGAGCAGTTCTTC. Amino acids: CAISEPGGGIYNEQFF.

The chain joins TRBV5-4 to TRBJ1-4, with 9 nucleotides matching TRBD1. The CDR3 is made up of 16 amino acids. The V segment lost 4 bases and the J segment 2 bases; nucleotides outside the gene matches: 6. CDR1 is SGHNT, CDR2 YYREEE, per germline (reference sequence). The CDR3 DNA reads TGTGCCAGCAGCGAAGACAGGGGGAGGACTAATGAAAAACTGTTTTTT. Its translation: CASSEDRGRTNEKLFF.

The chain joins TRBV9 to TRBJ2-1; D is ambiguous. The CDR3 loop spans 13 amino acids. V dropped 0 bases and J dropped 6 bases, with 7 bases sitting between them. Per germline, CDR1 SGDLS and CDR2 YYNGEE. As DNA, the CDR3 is TGTGCCAGCAGCGTAGGACACATCAATGAGCAGTTCTTC. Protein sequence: CASSVGHINEQFF.

DNA for the CDR3: TGTGCCAGCAGCTCGGTAGCGGGGGACTACAATGAGCAGTTCTTC. This translates into CASSSVAGDYNEQFF. The V gene is TRBV9, the J gene TRBJ2-1, with 9 nucleotides matching TRBD2. This CDR3 spans 15 amino acids. From germline, CDR1 is SGDLS and CDR2 YYNGEE. The V and J ends lost 4 bases and 3 bases, in that order; junction bases with no gene match: 5.

In DNA, the CDR3 is TGCGCCAGCTCCCGGGGGGCTGGGAACCAAGAGACCCAGTACTTC. This translates into CASSRGAGNQETQYF. The V call is TRBV5-1, the J call TRBJ2-5; a weak D match, TRBD2 (7 bases). CDR3 length: 15 residues. The germline gives CDR1 SGHRS, CDR2 YFSETQ. The V end was cut by 7 bases, the J end by 0 bases, with 16 bases between.

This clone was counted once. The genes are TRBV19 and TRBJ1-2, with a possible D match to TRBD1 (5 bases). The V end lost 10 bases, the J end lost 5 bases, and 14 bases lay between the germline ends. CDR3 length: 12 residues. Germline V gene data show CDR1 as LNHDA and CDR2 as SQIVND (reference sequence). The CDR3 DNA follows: TGTGCCATGGGGGGATCGTGGTATGGCTACACCTTC. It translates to CAMGGSWYGYTF.

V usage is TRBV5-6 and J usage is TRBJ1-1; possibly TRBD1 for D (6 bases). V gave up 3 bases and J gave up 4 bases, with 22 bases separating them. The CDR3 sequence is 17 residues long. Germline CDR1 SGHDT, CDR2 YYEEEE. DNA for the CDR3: TGTGCCAGCAGCTCTAGGACAGAGTCCCCCCTTGGCACTGAAGCTTTCTTT. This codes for CASSSRTESPLGTEAFF.

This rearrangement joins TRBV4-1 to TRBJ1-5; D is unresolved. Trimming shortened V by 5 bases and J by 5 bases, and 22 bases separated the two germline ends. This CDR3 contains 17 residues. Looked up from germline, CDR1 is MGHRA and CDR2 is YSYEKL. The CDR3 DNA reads TGCGCCAGCAGCAATCCCCTAAGGAGAACCGGAGATCAGCCCCAGCATTTT. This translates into CASSNPLRRTGDQPQHF.

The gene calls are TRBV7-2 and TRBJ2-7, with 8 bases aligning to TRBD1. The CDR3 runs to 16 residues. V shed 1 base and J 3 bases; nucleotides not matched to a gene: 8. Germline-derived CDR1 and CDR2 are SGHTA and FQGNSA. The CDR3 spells CASSLVGGQGGYEQYF. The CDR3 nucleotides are TGTGCCAGCAGCTTAGTTGGTGGACAGGGTGGCTACGAGCAGTACTTC.

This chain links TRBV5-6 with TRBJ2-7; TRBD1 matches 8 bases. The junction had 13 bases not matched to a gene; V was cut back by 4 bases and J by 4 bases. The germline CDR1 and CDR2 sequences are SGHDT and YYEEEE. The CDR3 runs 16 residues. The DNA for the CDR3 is TGTGCCAGCAGCACCCCCGATCGGGACAGGCTATACGAGCAGTACTTC. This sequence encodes CASSTPDRDRLYEQYF.

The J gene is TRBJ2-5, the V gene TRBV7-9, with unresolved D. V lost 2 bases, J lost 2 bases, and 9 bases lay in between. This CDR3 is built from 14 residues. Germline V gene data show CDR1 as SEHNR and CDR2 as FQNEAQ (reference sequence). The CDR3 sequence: CASSLRVVQETQYF. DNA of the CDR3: TGTGCCAGCAGCTTACGGGTCGTACAAGAGACCCAGTACTTC.

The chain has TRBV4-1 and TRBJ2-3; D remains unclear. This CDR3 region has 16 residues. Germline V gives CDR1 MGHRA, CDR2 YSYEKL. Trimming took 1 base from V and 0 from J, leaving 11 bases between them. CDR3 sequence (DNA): TGCGCCAGCAGCCAAGGACACATTACTAGCACAGATACGCAGTATTTT. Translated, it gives CASSQGHITSTDTQYF.